This T cell receptor (beta chain) comes out of a study of cytomegalovirus exposure and HLA in healthy donors. The donors were members of the validation cohort comprising 100 to 150 subjects, separate from the roughly 600-subject first cohort. On this clone itself: Its target is unknown.

Produced via immunoSEQ multiplex PCR; TCRdb's table is partial and in-frame only. The sample consists of approximately 270,000 clones, roughly 84% of them appearing once. Findings of the study overall: Some public TCRs appeared in many individuals, while most sequences were rare. According to reports, the classifier identified cytomegalovirus status with high specificity and sensitivity.

The sequence came from a man aged 18-30 years in good health and CMV-seropositive. The sample taken for sequencing was PBMCs.

CDR3 coding DNA: TGTGCCAGCACAGGGGGCGCCGGGGACACTGAAGCTTTCTTT. Protein sequence: CASTGGAGDTEAFF. The V call is TRBV6-5, the J call TRBJ1-1, with 8 positions matching TRBD1. CDR1 is MNHEY and CDR2 is SVGAGI in the germline V gene. The CDR3 has 14 amino acids. V shed 7 bases, J shed 3 bases, and the junction held 7 bases outside the gene matches.